These 21 T cell receptor beta chains share one sample of origin, sequenced in a study of blood T cell repertoires in COVID-19. Repertoires were generated with immunoSEQ multiplex PCR, while TCRdb's copy carries only in-frame clones and drops some. The repertoire includes under 200,000 clones, 60% to 85% of them detected once, and about 3% sits in the top ten. The sequenced sample was peripheral blood. The receptors here all came from a man between 65 and 85 years old with acute or convalescent COVID-19.

DNA of the CDR3: TGCGCCAGCAGTGAGTCGTGGGGACAGGGAGGCGGCTACACCTTC. Translation gives CASSESWGQGGGYTF. The chain couples TRBV10-1 to TRBJ1-2; the match to TRBD1 covers 9 bases. V lost 0 bases to trimming and J lost 8 bases; unmatched junction nucleotides: 7. CDR1 and CDR2 from the germline V gene are WNHNN and SYGVQD (reference sequence). CDR3 length: 15 residues.

The rearrangement joins TRBV5-1 to TRBJ1-1; 7 nucleotides align to TRBD1. Germline CDR1 reads SGHRS; CDR2 reads YFSETQ. This CDR3 has 15 residues. After removal of 4 bases from V and 0 bases from J, the junction contained 6 bases not matched to a gene. CDR3 DNA: TGCGCCAGCAGCCTTGGGGACAGCCTGAACACTGAAGCTTTCTTT. The encoded protein is CASSLGDSLNTEAFF. Full variable domain (rest looked up from reference TRBV5-1 and TRBJ1-1): KAGVTQTPRYLIKTRGQQVTLSCSPISGHRSVSWYQQTPGQGLQFLFEYFSETQRNKGNFPGRFSGRQFSNSRSEMNVSTLELGDSALYLCASSLGDSLNTEAFFGQGTRLTVV.

The rearrangement uses TRBV7-9 and TRBJ1-2, with 7 nucleotides matching TRBD1. V lost 5 bases and J lost 8; bases outside the gene matches: 8. This CDR3 has 13 amino acids. Per the germline V gene, CDR1 is SEHNR and CDR2 is FQNEAQ (reference sequence). This CDR3 reads CASSRDSSSGYTF. CDR3 sequence (DNA): TGTGCCAGCAGCCGGGACAGCTCGAGCGGCTACACCTTC.

The chain carries TRBV5-4 and TRBJ1-1; the D gene is possibly TRBD1 (5 bases). Germline CDR1 and CDR2: SGHNT and YYREEE (reference sequence). The V end was cut by 0 bases, the J end by 6 bases, with 15 bases between. This CDR3 is 15 amino acids long. DNA for the CDR3: TGTGCCAGCAGCTTGGGAGGGGCCCCGGGGGCTGAAGCTTTCTTT. It translates to CASSLGGAPGAEAFF.

V and J are TRBV12-5 and TRBJ1-1, with a tentative D call TRBD1 (5 bases). V was cut by 3 bases and J by 6 bases, with 14 bases left in between. Germline CDR1 reads LGHNT; CDR2 reads FRNRAP. CDR3 length equals 14 residues. CDR3 residues: CASGFPRAVAEAFF. The CDR3 coding sequence is TGTGCTAGTGGTTTTCCCAGGGCGGTTGCTGAAGCTTTCTTT.

This clone was detected a few times. The genes are TRBV12-3 or TRBV12-4 and TRBJ1-6; possible D gene TRBD1, 5 bases. With 8 bases removed from V and 10 bases from J, the gap between germline ends came to 12 bases. The CDR3 length is 12 residues. The CDR3 nucleotides read TGTGCCAGCCGATGGGGGGAATCACCCCTCCACTTT. It specifies CASRWGESPLHF.

The V and J genes are TRBV15 and TRBJ2-5; D may correspond to TRBD1 or TRBD2 (5 bases each). The CDR3 has 14 amino acids. The V gene lost 7 bases and the J gene lost 0 bases, with 12 bases spanning the gap. Germline V CDR1 and CDR2: LNHNV, YYDKDF (reference sequence). The CDR3 sequence: CATTRERDQETQYF. The CDR3 DNA is TGTGCCACCACCAGGGAGAGGGACCAAGAGACCCAGTACTTC.

The chain couples TRBV4-2 to TRBJ1-1, with 8 nucleotides matching TRBD1. The CDR3 has 13 amino acids. The V and J ends lost 8 bases and 1 base, in that order; junction bases with no gene match: 3. CDR1 LGHNA and CDR2 YNFKEQ come from the germline V gene. The CDR3 sequence: CASYGQGNTEAFF. CDR3 coding DNA: TGTGCCAGCTATGGACAGGGGAACACTGAAGCTTTCTTT.

The V gene is TRBV3-1 (or the pseudogene TRBV3-2), the J gene TRBJ2-5, with D possibly being TRBD1 (6 bases). The CDR3 contains 17 residues. The germline V gene encodes CDR1 LGHDT and CDR2 YNNKEL (reference sequence). V lost 4 bases and J lost 5, with 23 bases in between. CDR3 in DNA: TGTGCCAGCAGCCTCGCTCGCACAGGGTCGGTGCAGGAGACCCAGTACTTC. Its translation: CASSLARTGSVQETQYF.

The chain employs TRBV21-1 and TRBJ2-3; no check of the table's D call, TRBD2, against the DNA was made. TRBV21-1 is reported as a pseudogene. CDR3 length: 18 amino acids. CDR3 nucleotide sequence: TGTGCCAGCAGCAAACCGACACTAGCGGGTGATAGCACAGATACGCAGTATTTT. It is translated as CASSKPTLAGDSTDTQYF.

This rearrangement joins TRBV19 to TRBJ2-7, with no clear D. Germline V CDR1 and CDR2: LNHDA, SQIVND (reference sequence). Between the trimmed V and J ends, which lost 4 bases and 0 bases, there was a span of 13 bases. The CDR3 extends over 15 amino acids. The DNA for the CDR3 is TGTGCCAGTAGTAAGTCCCAGGTTTTCTCCTACGAGCAGTACTTC. Encoded protein: CASSKSQVFSYEQYF.

The chain joins TRBV12-3 or TRBV12-4 to TRBJ1-5; a possible D gene is TRBD1 (5 bases). V was clipped by 2 bases and J by 4 bases, with 6 bases between them. The CDR3 is 13 amino acids. CDR3 bases: TGTGCCAGCAGTTTACCAGGGAATCAGCCCCAGCATTTT. This encodes CASSLPGNQPQHF.

The chain recombines TRBV5-5 with TRBJ1-3; 10 nucleotides align to TRBD1. Germline V gene sequence: CDR1 SGHKS, CDR2 YYEKEE (reference sequence). The CDR3 consists of 19 residues. J gave up 7 bases and V 3 bases, and 19 bases lay outside the gene matches. The CDR3 DNA reads TGTGCCAGCAGCTGGGCCGGGACAGGGGACATGAAGTTCTTTAACACCATATATTTT. Translating it yields CASSWAGTGDMKFFNTIYF.

The V and J genes are TRBV2 and TRBJ1-2; the match to TRBD1 covers 12 bases. Germline values: CDR1 SNHLY, CDR2 FYNNEI. The V gene end was trimmed by 3 bases and the J gene end by 2 bases; junction bases not matched to a gene: 4. The CDR3 has 16 amino acids. The CDR3 is CASSDPGQGANYGYTF. CDR3 DNA sequence: TGTGCCAGCAGTGACCCGGGACAGGGGGCAAACTATGGCTACACCTTC.

The chain employs TRBV5-1 and TRBJ1-1; TRBD1 matches at 8 bases. Germline lookup yields CDR1 SGHRS and CDR2 YFSETQ. V lost 3 bases and J lost 5; bases outside the gene matches: 9. The CDR3 covers 15 residues. CDR3: CASSSAGGARTEAFF. CDR3 nucleotide sequence: TGCGCCAGCAGCTCAGCAGGGGGCGCAAGGACTGAAGCTTTCTTT. The full variable domain, rest sourced from reference TRBV5-1 and TRBJ1-1, is KAGVTQTPRYLIKTRGQQVTLSCSPISGHRSVSWYQQTPGQGLQFLFEYFSETQRNKGNFPGRFSGRQFSNSRSEMNVSTLELGDSALYLCASSSAGGARTEAFFGQGTRLTVV.

This chain connects TRBV11-2 to TRBJ2-5; 11 positions match TRBD2. Germline V gives CDR1 SGHAT, CDR2 FQNNGV. V shed 6 bases, J shed 0 bases, and the junction held 6 bases outside the gene matches. This CDR3 has 16 amino acids. The CDR3 nucleotides read TGTGCCAGCAGGGAACCGGGACTAGCGGACCAAGAGACCCAGTACTTC. It specifies CASREPGLADQETQYF.

V and J are TRBV5-4 and TRBJ2-5; 10 positions match TRBD2. This CDR3 contains 16 residues. V was pared by 0 bases and J by 1 base, with 3 bases of the junction left unmatched. Germline V gene sequence: CDR1 SGHNT, CDR2 YYREEE (reference sequence). CDR3 amino acids: CASSLGSGGFQETQYF. The CDR3 DNA follows: TGTGCCAGCAGCTTGGGTAGCGGGGGGTTCCAAGAGACCCAGTACTTC.

The rearrangement links TRBV5-4 to TRBJ2-5; D unclear. The length of the CDR3 is 15 residues. V was pared by 3 bases and J by 7 bases, with 19 bases between. The germline V gene has CDR1 SGHNT and CDR2 YYREEE (reference sequence). CDR3 residues: CASSSPILPLSTQYF. As DNA, the CDR3 is TGTGCCAGCAGCTCCCCTATTCTCCCCTTGTCGACCCAGTACTTC.

The rearrangement joins TRBV9 to TRBJ1-4; D gene unclear. V was clipped by 3 bases and J by 5 bases, with 5 bases between them. CDR3 length equals 12 residues. Germline V gene sequence: CDR1 SGDLS, CDR2 YYNGEE. In nucleotides, the CDR3 is TGTGCCAGCAGCGCTCAGAATGAAAAACTGTTTTTT. Protein: CASSAQNEKLFF.

The V call is TRBV7-9, the J call TRBJ2-3, with no clear D. CDR1 and CDR2 from the germline V gene are SEHNR and FQNEAQ (reference sequence). The V and J ends lost 3 bases and 1 base respectively, with 8 bases between them. The CDR3 length is 14 residues. In DNA, the CDR3 is TGTGCCAGCAGCTTTAACGTAGGCACAGATACGCAGTATTTT. Translated, it gives CASSFNVGTDTQYF.

The CDR3 sequence is CASSPTNTGELFF. CDR3 coding DNA: TGTGCCAGCAGCCCAACGAACACCGGGGAGCTGTTTTTT. The chain joins TRBV3-1 (or the pseudogene TRBV3-2) to TRBJ2-2; no reliable D call. Trimming left V 4 bases short and J 0 bases short, with 3 bases between. The V gene's germline CDR1 is LGHDT and CDR2 YNNKEL (reference sequence). The CDR3 sequence is 13 residues long.